The rows below give T cell receptor beta chains drawn from one sample of a study of T-cell memory formation after mild COVID-19. In TCRdb, the 5' RACE reads were re-called with MiXCR into one record per CDR3 protein. The sample consists of about 410,000 distinct CDR3 sequences, roughly 17% of them appearing once. Source material: PBMCs or a T cell subset sorted from them (not recorded which). These receptors came from a man aged 18 to 29 who had mild COVID-19 (a few samples of this study predate the infection). Cell type and time point are not known. The CDR3 runs from the conserved cysteine through the conserved F or W. A D gene is named only where the DNA matches it firmly. Not every row has a clone size; where given, it reads once, few, many or a size class.

D gene	clone size	J gene	V gene	CDR3 DNA	CDR3 protein
.	few	TRBJ1-1	TRBV6-5	TGTGCCAGCAGTGACCGGACGGCCGAGAACACTGAAGCTTTCTTT	CASSDRTAENTEAFF
TRBD1	.	TRBJ2-3	TRBV6-5	TGTGCCAGCGGACGACAGGGGGCGGATACGCAGTATTTT	CASGRQGADTQYF
TRBD1	.	TRBJ1-1	TRBV20-1	TGCAGTGCTAGAGAGACGACAGGGGGCGGAGCTTTCTTT	CSARETTGGGAFF
.	few	TRBJ1-4	TRBV7-9	TGTGCCAGCAGCTTCGGTTTGCGGTCCGGTGAAAAACTGTTTTTT	CASSFGLRSGEKLFF
.	few	TRBJ1-3	TRBV7-2	TGTGCCAGCAGCTTCCGGCACGGGCACTTCTCTGGAAACACCATATATTTT	CASSFRHGHFSGNTIYF
.	.	TRBJ1-2	TRBV12-3/TRBV12-4	TGTGCCAGCAGTTCGGACGGGCTCCGGAGGGACTATGGCTACACCTTC	CASSSDGLRRDYGYTF
.	few	TRBJ2-7	TRBV7-2	TGTGCCAGCAGCTTAGCCCTCCCGGCGGGGTTCTCCTACGAGCAGTACTTC	CASSLALPAGFSYEQYF
.	.	TRBJ1-3	TRBV12-3/TRBV12-4	TGTGCCAGCAGTTTTACCTCCGGAAACACCATATATTTT	CASSFTSGNTIYF
TRBD1	few	TRBJ2-2	TRBV7-9	TGTGCCAGCAGCCCTCGGACAGGGGACACCGGGGAGCTGTTTTTT	CASSPRTGDTGELFF
.	few	TRBJ1-5	TRBV7-2	TGTGCCAGCAGCTTAGTGTGGGTCGGTGGCAATCAGCCCCAGCATTTT	CASSLVWVGGNQPQHF
.	.	TRBJ1-2	TRBV20-1	TGCAGTGCCCCCTTGAAATATGGCTACACCTTC	CSAPLKYGYTF
.	.	TRBJ1-5	TRBV7-6	TGTGCCAGCAGCTTAGCGGGCGGTAATAGCAATCAGCCCCAGCATTTT	CASSLAGGNSNQPQHF
.	few	TRBJ1-2	TRBV5-1	TGCGCCAGCAGCTTGGCCGCGGGGGAGAGCTCAGGCTACACCTTC	CASSLAAGESSGYTF
TRBD1	few	TRBJ1-6	TRBV5-1	TGCGCCAGCAGCCGGGACAGGTGGCCCCTCCACTTT	CASSRDRWPLHF
TRBD2	.	TRBJ2-5	TRBV6-2/TRBV6-3	TGTGCCAGCAGTTTGTGGAGTAGCGGGGGACAAGAGACCCAGTACTTC	CASSLWSSGGQETQYF
.	.	TRBJ1-3	TRBV2	TGTGCCAGCAGTGAGCAGGGGCCCGGTTGGACCATATATTTT	CASSEQGPGWTIYF
TRBD2	.	TRBJ2-5	TRBV12-3/TRBV12-4	TGTGCCAGCAGTCGCCTGACTAGCGGGGGGGTAGAGACCCAGTACTTC	CASSRLTSGGVETQYF
TRBD1	.	TRBJ1-4	TRBV7-9	TGTGCCAGCAGCTTCTACGTCAGGGGGAATGAAAAACTGTTTTTT	CASSFYVRGNEKLFF
.	.	TRBJ1-4	TRBV4-2	TGTGCCAGCAGCCAAGAGGATAGGCGGCTGTTTTTT	CASSQEDRRLFF
.	.	TRBJ2-2	TRBV4-1	TGCGCCAGCAGCCGAGAAGGACGGAGCCCAAACACCGGGGAGCTGTTTTTT	CASSREGRSPNTGELFF
.	many	TRBJ2-3	TRBV5-4	TGTGCCAGCAGCTTGGTTACGGGAAGGGATACGCAGTATTTT	CASSLVTGRDTQYF
TRBD1	few	TRBJ1-2	TRBV5-6	TGTGCCAGCAGCGCGGGACAGTATCTCTATGGCTACACCTTC	CASSAGQYLYGYTF
.	.	TRBJ1-2	TRBV4-3	TGCGCCAGCAGCCAAGATTCGGGGGGAAACTATGGCTACACCTTC	CASSQDSGGNYGYTF
.	.	TRBJ1-1	TRBV20-1	TGCAGTGCCCCAGGCATAACGAACACTGAAGCTTTCTTT	CSAPGITNTEAFF
.	.	TRBJ1-6	TRBV20-1	TGCAGTGCTAGAGATCGCCGGGCATCACCCCTCCACTTT	CSARDRRASPLHF
.	.	TRBJ2-5	TRBV12-3/TRBV12-4	TGTGCCAGCAGTTTGGTTGGTCTGGTTACCCAGTACTTC	CASSLVGLVTQYF
.	few	TRBJ2-7	TRBV2	TGTGCCAGCAGCCCGGACCGCTTCTCCTACGAGCAGTACTTC	CASSPDRFSYEQYF